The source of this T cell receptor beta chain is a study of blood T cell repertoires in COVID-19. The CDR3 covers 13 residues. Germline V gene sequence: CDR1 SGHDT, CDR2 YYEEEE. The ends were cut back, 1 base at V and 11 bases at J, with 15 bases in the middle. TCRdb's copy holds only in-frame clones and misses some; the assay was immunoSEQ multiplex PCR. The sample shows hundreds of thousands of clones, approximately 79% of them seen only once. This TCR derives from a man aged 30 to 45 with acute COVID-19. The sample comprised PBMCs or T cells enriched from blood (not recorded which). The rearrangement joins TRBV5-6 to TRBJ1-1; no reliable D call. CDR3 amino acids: CASSLQIRVGAFF. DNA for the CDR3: TGTGCCAGCAGCTTGCAGATTCGGGTTGGGGCTTTCTTT.